The sequence of this TCR beta chain was determined in a study of identifying expanded T cells in peripheral blood. Notes on the study in general: Variance in clone template counts between approximately two-week samples significantly increased with total template count across all healthy donors.

Assay used: immunoSEQ multiplex PCR; TCRdb lists only in-frame clones, some missing. Among around 56,000 clones listed, about four fifths were seen once. As to this clone: As yet, its antigen is unknown.

The trim removed 2 bases at V and 8 bases at J, leaving 3 bases unmatched. CDR3 length equals 12 residues. Germline CDR1 reads SGHRS; CDR2 reads YFSETQ. The receptor was isolated from a person aged 18 to 70 in good health. The chain links TRBV5-1 to TRBJ1-2; the match to TRBD1 covers 7 bases. Sequencing was carried out using blood. The chain's CDR3 is CASSFDRDGYTF. The CDR3 DNA follows: TGCGCCAGCAGCTTCGACAGGGACGGCTACACCTTC.